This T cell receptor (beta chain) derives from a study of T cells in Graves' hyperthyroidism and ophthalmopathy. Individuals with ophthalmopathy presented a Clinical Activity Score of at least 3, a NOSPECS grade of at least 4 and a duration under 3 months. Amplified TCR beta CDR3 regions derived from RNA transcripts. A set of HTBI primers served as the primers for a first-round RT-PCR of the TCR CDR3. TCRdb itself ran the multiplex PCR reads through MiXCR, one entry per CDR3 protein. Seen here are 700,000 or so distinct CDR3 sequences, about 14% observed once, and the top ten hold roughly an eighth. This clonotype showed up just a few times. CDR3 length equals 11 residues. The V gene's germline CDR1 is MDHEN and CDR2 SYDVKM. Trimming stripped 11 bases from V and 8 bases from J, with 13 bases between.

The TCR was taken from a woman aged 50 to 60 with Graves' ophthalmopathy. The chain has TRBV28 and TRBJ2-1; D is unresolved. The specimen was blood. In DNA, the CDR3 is TGTGCCTCTAATATTCGCGATGAGCAGTTCTTC. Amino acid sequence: CASNIRDEQFF.